These 14 T cell receptor beta chains were all obtained from the same sample, sequenced in a study of blood T cell repertoires in COVID-19 (dated by TCRdb to between 2020 and 2021). Library construction relied on the immunoSEQ multiplex PCR assay. Held by TCRdb, this immuneACCESS table contains in-frame sequences only and omits some clones. Under half of the omission traces to an unresolved V gene where checked; the cause of the rest is unknown. This sample gives approximately 500,000 clones in total; approximately 88% of them show up just once. 1.5% to 2% of the sample belongs to the ten largest clones. The sample was PBMCs or T cells enriched from blood (not recorded which). These receptors originate from a woman in her thirties or forties who had recovered from COVID-19.

CDR3 protein: CASSFPTGGRTEAFF. CDR3 coding DNA: TGTGCCAGCAGCTTCCCCACAGGGGGCCGCACTGAAGCTTTCTTT. This sequence joins TRBV5-4 and TRBJ1-1; 9 bases line up with TRBD1. This CDR3 region has 15 residues. The germline V gene encodes CDR1 SGHNT and CDR2 YYREEE (reference sequence). Trimming removed 2 bases from V and 4 bases from J; junction bases left unmatched: 6.

The chain is built from TRBV15 and TRBJ1-3, with a possible D match to TRBD1 (5 bases). The CDR3 consists of 21 residues. Germline-derived CDR1 and CDR2 are LNHNV and YYDKDF (reference sequence). The germline V and J ends were trimmed by 1 base and 0 bases, with 25 bases remaining between them. CDR3: CATSRAAGPDRTYASGNTIYF. For the CDR3, the DNA is TGTGCCACCAGCAGAGCAGCCGGACCCGACAGAACTTACGCCTCTGGAAACACCATATATTTT.

The chain carries TRBV30 and TRBJ1-6; 9 bases are shared with TRBD1. V was clipped by 1 base and J by 6 bases; unmatched bases: 4. The CDR3 runs 15 residues. CDR1 and CDR2 from the germline V gene are GTSNPN and SVGIG (reference sequence). CDR3 region: CAWSATTGGNSPLHF. CDR3 in DNA: TGTGCCTGGAGTGCCACGACAGGGGGTAATTCACCCCTCCACTTT.

In this sample, this clone turned up once. The genes are TRBV27 and TRBJ1-1; D is possibly TRBD1 (6 bases). This CDR3 comprises 14 residues. Deletions cut 9 bases from V and 0 bases from J, with 14 bases between. Germline CDR1 reads MNHEY; CDR2 reads SMNVEV (reference sequence). This CDR3 is CASSGASLNTEAFF. The CDR3 DNA is TGTGCCAGTTCAGGGGCCTCACTGAACACTGAAGCTTTCTTT.

This clone was picked up one time. V usage is TRBV19 and J usage is TRBJ1-4; no reliable D call. The germline V gene has CDR1 LNHDA and CDR2 SQIVND (reference sequence). The V end was cut by 7 bases, the J end by 0 bases, with 9 bases between. This CDR3 contains 14 residues. CDR3 in amino acids: CASTRATTNEKLFF. In nucleotides, the CDR3 is TGTGCCAGTACGAGGGCAACAACTAATGAAAAACTGTTTTTT.

This clone was found a few times. The V and J genes are TRBV2 and TRBJ2-1, with TRBD1 matching 11 bases. After removal of 4 bases from V and 6 bases from J, the junction contained 5 bases not matched to a gene. CDR3 length: 15 amino acids. Germline lookup yields CDR1 SNHLY and CDR2 FYNNEI. The CDR3 spells CASSASGTGGNEQFF. DNA of the CDR3: TGTGCCAGCAGTGCCTCCGGGACAGGGGGCAATGAGCAGTTCTTC. Supplemented by reference TRBV2 and TRBJ2-1, the full variable domain reads EPEVTQTPSHQVTQMGQEVILRCVPISNHLYFYWYRQILGQKVEFLVSFYNNEISEKSEIFDDQFSVERPDGSNFTLKIRSTKLEDSAMYFCASSASGTGGNEQFFGPGTRLTVL.

The chain carries TRBV7-2 and TRBJ2-7; D remains ambiguous. With 1 base removed from V and 4 bases from J, the gap between germline ends came to 14 bases. The germline CDR1 and CDR2 sequences are SGHTA and FQGNSA. The CDR3 totals 15 residues. DNA for the CDR3: TGTGCCAGCAGCTTAGTATTCAACAGAGTATACGAGCAGTACTTC. Protein sequence: CASSLVFNRVYEQYF.

The gene calls are TRBV11-2 and TRBJ2-1; possible D gene TRBD2, 5 bases. This CDR3 spans 15 amino acids. CDR1 SGHAT and CDR2 FQNNGV come from the germline V gene. V was trimmed by 6 bases and J by 0 bases, leaving 12 bases between them. Here the CDR3 DNA reads TGTGCCAGCAGTCCGAGCGGAAGCTCCTACAATGAGCAGTTCTTC. It translates to CASSPSGSSYNEQFF.

This clone came up once. Here the CDR3 DNA reads TGTGCCAGCAGAGGCCTACCCGGGACTGAAGCTTTCTTT. Amino acids: CASRGLPGTEAFF. The gene calls are TRBV6-5 and TRBJ1-1; D remains unclear. This CDR3 contains 13 residues. Germline CDR1 and CDR2: MNHEY and SVGAGI. V was shortened by 6 bases and J by 5 bases, with 13 bases between the two germline ends.

The V gene is TRBV19, the J gene TRBJ1-1, with 9 positions matching TRBD1. This CDR3 is built from 16 residues. CDR1 and CDR2 (germline): LNHDA, SQIVND (reference sequence). The junction had 6 bases not matched to a gene; V was cut back by 4 bases and J by 0 bases. The CDR3 spells CASSTQGAGMNTEAFF. CDR3 nucleotides: TGTGCCAGTAGTACACAGGGGGCCGGGATGAACACTGAAGCTTTCTTT.

This chain connects TRBV5-6 to TRBJ1-1; 11 bases match TRBD1. CDR1 is SGHDT and CDR2 is YYEEEE in the germline V gene. The length of the CDR3 is 15 residues. J gave up 1 base and V 5 bases, and 4 bases lay outside the gene matches. CDR3 amino acids: CASSLGQGANTEAFF. CDR3 bases: TGTGCCAGCAGTTTAGGACAGGGGGCGAACACTGAAGCTTTCTTT.

The V and J genes are TRBV19 and TRBJ1-1; tentative D call: TRBD1 (5 bases). This CDR3 has 13 residues. Germline lookup yields CDR1 LNHDA and CDR2 SQIVND (reference sequence). CDR3 nucleotides: TGTGTTTCTACGACAGTGACGAACACTGAAGCTTTCTTT. Protein: CVSTTVTNTEAFF.

J is TRBJ1-2 and V is TRBV25-1, with 10 nucleotides matching TRBD1. Germline loops: CDR1 MGHDK, CDR2 SYGVNS. The CDR3 length is 15 residues. Unmatched junction bases numbered 9, after V lost 3 bases and J lost 8 bases. The CDR3, as DNA: TGTGCCAGCAGTGATCCGCGTGGGACAGGGGAGGGCTACACCTTC. It yields the protein CASSDPRGTGEGYTF.

This clone has a single count. The genes are TRBV27 and TRBJ1-6; 7 nucleotides line up with TRBD1. Germline CDR1 MNHEY, CDR2 SMNVEV (reference sequence). The CDR3 runs to 15 residues. Losses at the gene ends were 7 bases for V and 6 bases for J; bases not matched to a gene: 9. CDR3: CASTRLTGVNSPLHF. DNA for the CDR3: TGTGCCAGCACCCGGCTCACAGGGGTTAATTCACCCCTCCACTTT.